The 10 T cell receptor beta chains below were found in one sample sequenced in a study of radiotherapy plus CTLA-4 blockade in lung cancer. Repertoires were generated with immunoSEQ multiplex PCR, while TCRdb's copy carries only in-frame clones and drops some. The sample contains 50,000 to 75,000 clones, around three quarters of which appear only once. The sequencing here drew on peripheral blood, taken from a patient treated with radiotherapy plus ipilimumab. The receptors shown here come from a human donor with non-small cell lung cancer who had a complete response to radiotherapy plus ipilimumab.

The chain recombines TRBV10-2 with TRBJ2-2; TRBD2 matches at 9 bases. Germline CDR1 WSHSY, CDR2 SAAADI. The V and J ends lost 7 bases and 2 bases, in that order; junction bases with no gene match: 5. This CDR3 region has 15 residues. The CDR3 reads CASIGLAGNTGELFF. The CDR3 bases are TGCGCCAGCATCGGTCTAGCGGGAAACACCGGGGAGCTGTTTTTT.

The V call is TRBV7-2, the J call TRBJ2-3; D is undetermined. V lost 3 bases and J lost 1, with 2 bases in between. CDR3 size: 12 residues. The germline V gene has CDR1 SGHTA and CDR2 FQGNSA. The CDR3 loop is CASSFGTDTQYF. The CDR3 DNA reads TGTGCCAGCAGCTTTGGCACAGATACGCAGTATTTT.

The rearrangement links TRBV18 to TRBJ2-3; maybe TRBD1 (5 bases). CDR3 size: 14 residues. Trimming left V 2 bases short and J 4 bases short, with 10 bases between. Per the germline V gene, CDR1 is KGHSH and CDR2 is LQKENI. CDR3 DNA sequence: TGTGCCAGCTCACCAGAGGACACAGCAGATACGCAGTATTTT. As protein: CASSPEDTADTQYF.

This chain connects TRBV11-3 to TRBJ1-1; D not resolved. The CDR3 is 13 amino acids. Germline V gene sequence: CDR1 SGHNT, CDR2 YENEEA. The V gene lost 3 bases and the J gene lost 1 base, with 6 bases spanning the gap. The CDR3 nucleotides are TGTGCCAGCAGCTTTACTCAGAACACTGAAGCTTTCTTT. Amino acids: CASSFTQNTEAFF.

This sequence joins TRBV6-5 and TRBJ1-2; 7 positions match TRBD1. The CDR3 length is 13 residues. V was pared by 7 bases and J by 8 bases, with 10 bases of the junction left unmatched. Per the germline V gene, CDR1 is MNHEY and CDR2 is SVGAGI. CDR3 bases: TGTGCCAGCATCGGAGGGGGCATGTTCGGCTACACCTTC. Its protein is CASIGGGMFGYTF.

The chain is built from TRBV6-5 and TRBJ2-7; D gene uncertain. V lost 2 bases and J lost 3, with 8 bases in between. The V gene's germline CDR1 is MNHEY and CDR2 SVGAGI. The length of the CDR3 is 13 residues. CDR3: CASSYVLNYEQYF. The CDR3 nucleotides are TGTGCCAGCAGTTACGTCTTAAACTACGAGCAGTACTTC.

This sequence joins TRBV30 and TRBJ2-4; weak D call: TRBD1 (5 bases). V shed 3 bases and J shed 5 bases, with 8 bases lying between them. This CDR3 has 12 amino acids. The V gene's germline CDR1 is GTSNPN and CDR2 SVGIG (reference sequence). CDR3 in amino acids: CAWRTEENIQYF. The CDR3 region has the DNA TGTGCCTGGAGGACAGAAGAAAACATTCAGTACTTC.

The sample holds a few counts of this clone. The chain joins TRBV7-2 to TRBJ2-6; D not resolved. This CDR3 spans 14 amino acids. Trimming stripped 8 bases from V and 4 bases from J, with 12 bases between. The germline gives CDR1 SGHTA, CDR2 FQGNSA. The CDR3 loop is CASGYSAGANVLTF. The CDR3 nucleotides read TGTGCCAGCGGATACAGCGCGGGGGCCAACGTCCTGACTTTC.

V and J are TRBV21-1 and TRBJ1-1. TRBV21-1 is noted as a pseudogene. This CDR3 region has 16 residues. The CDR3 here is CASSKGFWGGNTEAFF. In DNA form, the CDR3 reads TGTGCCAGCAGCAAAGGGTTTTGGGGGGGGAACACTGAAGCTTTCTTT.

The J gene is TRBJ2-1, the V gene TRBV5-4; 8 bases map to TRBD2. This CDR3 has 16 amino acids. Unmatched junction bases numbered 6, after V lost 4 bases and J lost 0 bases. CDR1 is SGHNT, CDR2 YYREEE, per germline (reference sequence). As DNA, the CDR3 is TGTGCCAGCAGCCCGGGGACTAGTGGCTCCTACAATGAGCAGTTCTTC. Residues: CASSPGTSGSYNEQFF.